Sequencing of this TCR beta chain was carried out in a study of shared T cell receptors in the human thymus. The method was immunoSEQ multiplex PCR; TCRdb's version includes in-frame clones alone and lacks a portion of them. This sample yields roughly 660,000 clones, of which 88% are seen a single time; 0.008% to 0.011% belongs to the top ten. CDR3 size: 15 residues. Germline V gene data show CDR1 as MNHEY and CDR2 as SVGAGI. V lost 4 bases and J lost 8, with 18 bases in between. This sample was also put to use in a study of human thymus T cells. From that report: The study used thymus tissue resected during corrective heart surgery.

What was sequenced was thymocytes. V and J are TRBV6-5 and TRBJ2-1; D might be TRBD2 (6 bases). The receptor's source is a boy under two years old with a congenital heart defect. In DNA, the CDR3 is TGTGCCAGCAGTTCCCCTTTTGGAGGGGTCGATGAGCAGTTCTTC. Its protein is CASSSPFGGVDEQFF.